The 5 T cell receptor beta chains listed next were all sequenced from one sample in a study of blood T cell repertoires in COVID-19. Profiling relied on immunoSEQ multiplex PCR, and the TCRdb table lists in-frame clones only, not all of them. In the table there are approximately 97,000 clones, 70% to 90% of which are singletons. The sequenced sample consisted of peripheral blood. The receptors were gathered from a woman older than 75 with acute or convalescent COVID-19.

The chain couples TRBV6-5 to TRBJ1-3; tentative D call: TRBD1 (5 bases). Trimming took off 7 bases at V and 5 bases at J, with 15 bases between the two ends. The CDR3 is 14 residues long. Germline lookup yields CDR1 MNHEY and CDR2 SVGAGI. The chain's CDR3 is CASTAGPGRNTIYF. The CDR3 DNA reads as TGTGCCAGCACCGCGGGACCCGGACGAAACACCATATATTTT.

The V call is TRBV5-1, the J call TRBJ1-2; D possibly corresponds to TRBD1 (6 bases). Per germline, CDR1 SGHRS and CDR2 YFSETQ. The CDR3 consists of 14 residues. V was clipped by 4 bases and J by 4 bases, with 14 bases between them. The CDR3 DNA is TGCGCCAGCAGCAAGCGACAGGTTGGCTATGGCTACACCTTC. Its translation is CASSKRQVGYGYTF.

This chain uses TRBV6-6 with TRBJ2-3; 7 nucleotides match TRBD1. The CDR3 length is 16 residues. V shed 4 bases, J shed 1 base, and the junction held 8 bases outside the gene matches. Germline-derived CDR1 and CDR2 are MNHNY and SVGAGI (reference sequence). CDR3 region: CASSSRQGRGTDTQYF. For the CDR3, the DNA is TGTGCCAGCAGTTCGAGACAGGGACGAGGCACAGATACGCAGTATTTT.

The chain employs TRBV5-1 and TRBJ2-7; D is uncertain. The length of the CDR3 is 13 residues. The germline CDR1 and CDR2 sequences are SGHRS and YFSETQ. Trimming took 0 bases from V and 4 from J, leaving 8 bases between them. CDR3 protein: CASSLGASYEQYF. CDR3 nucleotide sequence: TGCGCCAGCAGCTTGGGGGCTTCTTACGAGCAGTACTTC. The full variable domain, rest sourced from reference TRBV5-1 and TRBJ2-7, is KAGVTQTPRYLIKTRGQQVTLSCSPISGHRSVSWYQQTPGQGLQFLFEYFSETQRNKGNFPGRFSGRQFSNSRSEMNVSTLELGDSALYLCASSLGASYEQYFGPGTRLTVT.

This clone was counted ten times or more. The chain's CDR3 is CASSGTGTGELFF. The CDR3, as DNA: TGTGCCAGCAGCGGGACAGGGACCGGGGAGCTGTTTTTT. This chain joins TRBV12-3 or TRBV12-4 and TRBJ2-2, with 9 bases that match TRBD1. V shed 6 bases and J 5 bases; nucleotides not matched to a gene: 1. The CDR3 consists of 13 residues.